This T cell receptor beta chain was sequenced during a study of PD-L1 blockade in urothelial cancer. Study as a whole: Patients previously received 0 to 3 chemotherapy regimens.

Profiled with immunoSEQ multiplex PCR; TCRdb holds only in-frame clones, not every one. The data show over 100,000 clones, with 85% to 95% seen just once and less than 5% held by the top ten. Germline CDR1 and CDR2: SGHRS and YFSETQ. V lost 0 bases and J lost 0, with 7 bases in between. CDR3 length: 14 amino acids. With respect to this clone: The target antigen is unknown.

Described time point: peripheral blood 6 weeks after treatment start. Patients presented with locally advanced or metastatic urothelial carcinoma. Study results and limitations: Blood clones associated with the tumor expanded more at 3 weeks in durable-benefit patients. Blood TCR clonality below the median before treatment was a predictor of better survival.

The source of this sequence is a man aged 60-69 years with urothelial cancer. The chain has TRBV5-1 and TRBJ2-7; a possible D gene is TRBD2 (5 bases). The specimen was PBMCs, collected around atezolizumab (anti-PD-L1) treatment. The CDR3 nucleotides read TGCGCCAGCAGCTTGGCTACTAGCTCCTACGAGCAGTACTTC. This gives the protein CASSLATSSYEQYF.